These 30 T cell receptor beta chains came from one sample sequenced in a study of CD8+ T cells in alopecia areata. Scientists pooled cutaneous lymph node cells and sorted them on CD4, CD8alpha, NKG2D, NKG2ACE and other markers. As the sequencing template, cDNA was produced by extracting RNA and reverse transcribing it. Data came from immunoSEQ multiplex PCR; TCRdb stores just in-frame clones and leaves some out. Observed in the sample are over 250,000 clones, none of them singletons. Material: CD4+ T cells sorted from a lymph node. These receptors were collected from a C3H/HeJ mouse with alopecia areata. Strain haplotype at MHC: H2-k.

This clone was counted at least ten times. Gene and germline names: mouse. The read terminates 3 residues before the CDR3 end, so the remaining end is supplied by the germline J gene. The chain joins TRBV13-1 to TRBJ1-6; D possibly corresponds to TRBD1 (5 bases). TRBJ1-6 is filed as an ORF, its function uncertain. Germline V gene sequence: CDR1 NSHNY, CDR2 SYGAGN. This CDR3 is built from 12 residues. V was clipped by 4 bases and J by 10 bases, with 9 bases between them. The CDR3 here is CASSPRESPLYF. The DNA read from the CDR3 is TGTGCCAGCAGTCCCAGGGAGTCGCCC.

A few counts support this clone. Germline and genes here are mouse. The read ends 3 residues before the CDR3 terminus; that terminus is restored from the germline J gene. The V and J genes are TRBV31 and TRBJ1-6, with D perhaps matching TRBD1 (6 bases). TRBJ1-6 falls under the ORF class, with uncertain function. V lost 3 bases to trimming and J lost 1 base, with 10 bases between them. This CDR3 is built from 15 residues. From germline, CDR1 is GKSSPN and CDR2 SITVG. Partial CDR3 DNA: TGTGCCTGGAGATCGGGACAATCCTATAATTCGCCC. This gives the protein CAWRSGQSYNSP. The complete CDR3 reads CAWRSGQSYNSPLYF.

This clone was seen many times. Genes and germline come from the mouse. The CDR3: CASRQGNAEQFF. The DNA read from the CDR3 is TGTGCCAGCAGGCAGGGGAATGCT. The genes are TRBV13-1 and TRBJ2-1; D is perhaps TRBD1 (6 bases). The sequence runs out 4 residues before the end of the CDR3; the remainder is reconstructed from the germline J gene. Germline values: CDR1 NSHNY, CDR2 SYGAGN. The CDR3 has 12 amino acids. Between the trimmed V and J ends, which lost 5 bases and 5 bases, there was a span of 8 bases.

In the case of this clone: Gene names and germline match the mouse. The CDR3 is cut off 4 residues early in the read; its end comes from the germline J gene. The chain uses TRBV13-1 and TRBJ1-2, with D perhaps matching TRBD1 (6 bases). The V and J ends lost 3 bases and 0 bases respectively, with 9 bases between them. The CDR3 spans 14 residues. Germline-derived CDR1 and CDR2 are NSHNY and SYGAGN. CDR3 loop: CASSAGTSNSDYTF. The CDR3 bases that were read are TGTGCCAGCAGTGCGGGGACATCAAACTCC.

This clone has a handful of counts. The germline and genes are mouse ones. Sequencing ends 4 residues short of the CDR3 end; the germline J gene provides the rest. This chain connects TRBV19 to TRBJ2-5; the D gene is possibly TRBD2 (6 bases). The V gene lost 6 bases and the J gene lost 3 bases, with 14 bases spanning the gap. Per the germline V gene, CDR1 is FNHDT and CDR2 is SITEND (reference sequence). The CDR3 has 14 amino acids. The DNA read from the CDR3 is TGTGCCAGCAAACCTCGGGACTCTCAAGAC. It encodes CASKPRDSQD. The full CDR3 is CASKPRDSQDTQYF.

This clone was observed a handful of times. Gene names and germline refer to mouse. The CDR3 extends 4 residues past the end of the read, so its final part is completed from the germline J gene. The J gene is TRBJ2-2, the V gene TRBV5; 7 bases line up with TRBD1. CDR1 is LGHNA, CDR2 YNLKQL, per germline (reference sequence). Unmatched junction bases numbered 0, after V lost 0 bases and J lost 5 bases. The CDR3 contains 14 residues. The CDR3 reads CASSQEQGTGQLYF. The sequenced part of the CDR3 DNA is TGTGCCAGCAGCCAAGAACAGGGGACCGGG.

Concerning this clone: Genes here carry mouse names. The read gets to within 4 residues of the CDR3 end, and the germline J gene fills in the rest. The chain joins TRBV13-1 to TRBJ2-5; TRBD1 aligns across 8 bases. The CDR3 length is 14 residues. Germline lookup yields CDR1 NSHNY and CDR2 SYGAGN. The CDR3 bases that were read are TGTGCCAGCAGTGACAGGGGGCAGGGAGAC. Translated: CASSDRGQGD. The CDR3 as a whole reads CASSDRGQGDTQYF.

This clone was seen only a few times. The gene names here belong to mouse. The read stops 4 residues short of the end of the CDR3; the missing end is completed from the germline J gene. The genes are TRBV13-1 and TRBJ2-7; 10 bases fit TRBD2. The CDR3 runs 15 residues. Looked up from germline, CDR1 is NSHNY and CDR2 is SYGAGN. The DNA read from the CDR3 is TGTGCCAGCAGTGATCTGGGACTGGGGAAATAT. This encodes CASSDLGLGKY. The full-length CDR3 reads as CASSDLGLGKYEQYF.

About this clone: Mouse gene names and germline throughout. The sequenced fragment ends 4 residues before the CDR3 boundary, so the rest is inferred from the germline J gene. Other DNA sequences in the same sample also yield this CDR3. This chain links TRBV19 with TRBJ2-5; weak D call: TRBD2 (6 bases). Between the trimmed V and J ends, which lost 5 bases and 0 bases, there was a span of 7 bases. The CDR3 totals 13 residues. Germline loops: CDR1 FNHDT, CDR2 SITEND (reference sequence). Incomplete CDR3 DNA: TGTGCCAGCAGACTGGGAAACCAAGAC. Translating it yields CASRLGNQD. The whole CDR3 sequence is CASRLGNQDTQYF.

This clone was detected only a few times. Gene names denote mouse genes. The CDR3 is CTCSARTAYEQYF. Partial CDR3 DNA: TGCACCTGCAGTGCCCGGACTGCGTAT. J is TRBJ2-7 and V is TRBV1, with D tentatively TRBD2 (6 bases). The CDR3 goes on 4 residues after the read ends, and that part is filled in from the germline J gene. Germline lookup yields CDR1 NSQYPW and CDR2 LRSPGD (reference sequence). The CDR3 contains 13 residues. The whole variable domain, remainder taken from reference TRBV1 and TRBJ2-7, is VTLLEQNPRWRLVPRGQAVNLRCILKNSQYPWMSWYQQDLQKQLQWLFTLRSPGDKEVKSLPGADYLATRVTDTELRLQVANMSQGRTLYCTCSARTAYEQYFGPGTRLTVL.

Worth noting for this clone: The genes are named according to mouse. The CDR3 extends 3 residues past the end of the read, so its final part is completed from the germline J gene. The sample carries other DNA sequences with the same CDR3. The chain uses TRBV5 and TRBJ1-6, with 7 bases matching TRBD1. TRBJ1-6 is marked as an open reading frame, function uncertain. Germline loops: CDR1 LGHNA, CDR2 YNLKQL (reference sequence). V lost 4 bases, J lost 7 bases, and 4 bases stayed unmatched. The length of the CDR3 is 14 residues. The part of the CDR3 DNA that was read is TGTGCCAGCAGCCCAACAGGGGACAATTCGCCC. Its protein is CASSPTGDNSP. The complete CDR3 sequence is CASSPTGDNSPLYF.

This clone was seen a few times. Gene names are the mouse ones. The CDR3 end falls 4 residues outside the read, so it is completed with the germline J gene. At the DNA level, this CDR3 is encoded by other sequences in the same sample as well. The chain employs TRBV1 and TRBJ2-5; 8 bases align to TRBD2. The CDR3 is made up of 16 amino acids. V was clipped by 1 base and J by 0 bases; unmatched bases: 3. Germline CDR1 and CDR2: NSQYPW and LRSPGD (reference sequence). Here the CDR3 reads CTCSAVLGDNQDTQYF. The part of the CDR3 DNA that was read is TGCACCTGCAGTGCAGTACTGGGGGATAACCAAGAC.

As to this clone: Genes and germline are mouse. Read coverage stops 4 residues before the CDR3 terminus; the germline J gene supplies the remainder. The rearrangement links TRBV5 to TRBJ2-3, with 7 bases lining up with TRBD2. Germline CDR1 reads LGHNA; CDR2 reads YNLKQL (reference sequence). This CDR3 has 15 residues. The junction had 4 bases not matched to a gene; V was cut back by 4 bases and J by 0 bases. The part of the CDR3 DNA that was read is TGTGCCAGCAGCCCGACTGGGACTAGTGCAGAA. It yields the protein CASSPTGTSAE. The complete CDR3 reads CASSPTGTSAETLYF.

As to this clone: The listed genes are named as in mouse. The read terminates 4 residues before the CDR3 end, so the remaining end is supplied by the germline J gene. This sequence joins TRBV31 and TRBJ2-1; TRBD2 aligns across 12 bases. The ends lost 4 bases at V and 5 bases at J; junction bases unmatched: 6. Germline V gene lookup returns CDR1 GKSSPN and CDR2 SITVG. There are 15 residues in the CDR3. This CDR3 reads CAWTPGLGGHAEQFF. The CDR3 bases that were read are TGTGCCTGGACCCCGGGACTGGGGGGACATGCT.

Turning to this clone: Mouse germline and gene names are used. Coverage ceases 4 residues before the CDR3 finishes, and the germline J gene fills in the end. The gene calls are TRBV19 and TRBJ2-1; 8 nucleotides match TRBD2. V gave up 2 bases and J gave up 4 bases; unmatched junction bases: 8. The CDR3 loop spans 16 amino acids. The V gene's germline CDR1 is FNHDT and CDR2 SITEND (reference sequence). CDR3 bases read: TGTGCCAGCAGTATTGCCGGGGGGGCCGGGTATGCT. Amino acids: CASSIAGGAGYA. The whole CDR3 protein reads CASSIAGGAGYAEQFF.

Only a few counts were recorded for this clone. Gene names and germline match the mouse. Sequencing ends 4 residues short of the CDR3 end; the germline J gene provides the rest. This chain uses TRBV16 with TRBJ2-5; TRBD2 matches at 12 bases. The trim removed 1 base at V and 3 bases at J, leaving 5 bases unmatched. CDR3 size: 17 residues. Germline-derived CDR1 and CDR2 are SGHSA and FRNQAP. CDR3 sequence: CASSLARTGGVQDTQYF. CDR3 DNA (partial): TGTGCAAGCAGCTTAGCTCGGACTGGGGGGGTTCAAGAC.

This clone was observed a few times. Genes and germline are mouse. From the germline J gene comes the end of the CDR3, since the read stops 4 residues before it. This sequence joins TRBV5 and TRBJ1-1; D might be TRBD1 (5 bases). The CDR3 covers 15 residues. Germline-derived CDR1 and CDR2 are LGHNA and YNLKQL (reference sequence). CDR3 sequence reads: CASSQDHGQGTEVFF. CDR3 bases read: TGTGCCAGCAGCCAAGATCATGGCCAGGGAACA.

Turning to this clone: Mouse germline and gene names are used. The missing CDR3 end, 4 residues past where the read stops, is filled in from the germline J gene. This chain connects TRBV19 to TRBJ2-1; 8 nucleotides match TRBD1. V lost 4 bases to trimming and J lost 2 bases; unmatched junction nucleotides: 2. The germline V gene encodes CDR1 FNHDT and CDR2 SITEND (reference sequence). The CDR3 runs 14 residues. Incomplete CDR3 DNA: TGTGCCAGCAGTCTGACAGGGGACTATGCT. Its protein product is CASSLTGDYA. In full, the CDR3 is CASSLTGDYAEQFF.

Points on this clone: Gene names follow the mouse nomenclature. CDR3: CTCSANRQLSYNSPLYF. The DNA read from the CDR3 is TGCACCTGCAGTGCAAACCGACAGCTTTCCTATAATTCGCCC. The V gene is TRBV1, the J gene TRBJ1-6; D is perhaps TRBD1 (5 bases). The read gets to within 3 residues of the CDR3 end, and the germline J gene fills in the rest. TRBJ1-6 is labeled an ORF, and its function is uncertain. CDR3 length: 17 amino acids. V gave up 2 bases and J gave up 0 bases, with 11 bases separating them. Germline V CDR1 and CDR2: NSQYPW, LRSPGD (reference sequence).

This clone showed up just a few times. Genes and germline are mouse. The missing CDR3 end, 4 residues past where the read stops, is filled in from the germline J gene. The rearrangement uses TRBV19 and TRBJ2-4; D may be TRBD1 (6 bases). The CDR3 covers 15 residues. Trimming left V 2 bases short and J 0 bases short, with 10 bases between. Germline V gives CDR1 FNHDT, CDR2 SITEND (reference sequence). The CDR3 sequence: CASSIFRGSQNTLYF. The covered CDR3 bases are TGTGCCAGCAGTATCTTCAGGGGTAGTCAAAAC.

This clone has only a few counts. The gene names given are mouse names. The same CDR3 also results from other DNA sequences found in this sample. Partial CDR3 DNA: TGCACCTGCAGCCCAGGGAGTGCAGAA. Its translation is CTCSPGSAE. The entire CDR3 protein reads CTCSPGSAETLYF. V and J are TRBV1 and TRBJ2-3, with D possibly matching TRBD1 (5 bases). The CDR3 extends 4 residues past the end of the read, so its final part is completed from the germline J gene. There are 13 residues in the CDR3. V was shortened by 6 bases and J by 0 bases, with 7 bases between the two germline ends. Germline values: CDR1 NSQYPW, CDR2 LRSPGD (reference sequence).

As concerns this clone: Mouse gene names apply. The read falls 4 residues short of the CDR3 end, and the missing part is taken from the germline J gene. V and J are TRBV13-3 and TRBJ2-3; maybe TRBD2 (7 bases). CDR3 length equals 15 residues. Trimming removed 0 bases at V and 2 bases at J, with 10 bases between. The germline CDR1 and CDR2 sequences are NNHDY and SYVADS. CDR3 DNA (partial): TGTGCCAGCAGTGATGAGGGGGGCGATGCAGAA. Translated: CASSDEGGDAE. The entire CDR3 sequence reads CASSDEGGDAETLYF.

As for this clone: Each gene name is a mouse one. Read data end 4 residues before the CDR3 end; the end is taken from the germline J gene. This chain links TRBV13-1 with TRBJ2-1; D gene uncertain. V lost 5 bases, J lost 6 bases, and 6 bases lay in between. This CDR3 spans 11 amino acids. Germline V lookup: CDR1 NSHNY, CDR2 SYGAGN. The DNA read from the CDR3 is TGTGCCAGCAGGCACAGTGCT. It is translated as CASRHSA. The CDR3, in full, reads CASRHSAEQFF.

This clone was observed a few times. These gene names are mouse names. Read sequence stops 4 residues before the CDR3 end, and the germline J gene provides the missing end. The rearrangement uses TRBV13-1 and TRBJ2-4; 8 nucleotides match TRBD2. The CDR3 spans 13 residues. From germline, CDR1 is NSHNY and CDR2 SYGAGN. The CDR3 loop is CASRELGENTLYF. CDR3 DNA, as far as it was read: TGTGCCAGCAGGGAACTGGGGGAAAAC.

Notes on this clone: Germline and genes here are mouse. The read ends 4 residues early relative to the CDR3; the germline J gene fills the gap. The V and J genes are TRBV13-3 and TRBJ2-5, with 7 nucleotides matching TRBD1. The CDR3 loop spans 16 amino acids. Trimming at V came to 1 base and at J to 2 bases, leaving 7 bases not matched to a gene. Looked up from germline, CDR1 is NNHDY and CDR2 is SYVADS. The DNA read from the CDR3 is TGTGCCAGCAGTGATAGCTTCCGGGACAGCCAAGAC. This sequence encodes CASSDSFRDSQD. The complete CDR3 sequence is CASSDSFRDSQDTQYF.

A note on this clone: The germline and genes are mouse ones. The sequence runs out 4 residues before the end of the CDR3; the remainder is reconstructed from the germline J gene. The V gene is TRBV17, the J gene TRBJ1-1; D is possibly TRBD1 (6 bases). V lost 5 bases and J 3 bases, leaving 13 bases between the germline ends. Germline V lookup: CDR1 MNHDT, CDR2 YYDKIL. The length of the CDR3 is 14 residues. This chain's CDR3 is CASSESRGDTEVFF. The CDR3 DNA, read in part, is TGTGCTAGCAGTGAAAGCAGGGGAGACACA.

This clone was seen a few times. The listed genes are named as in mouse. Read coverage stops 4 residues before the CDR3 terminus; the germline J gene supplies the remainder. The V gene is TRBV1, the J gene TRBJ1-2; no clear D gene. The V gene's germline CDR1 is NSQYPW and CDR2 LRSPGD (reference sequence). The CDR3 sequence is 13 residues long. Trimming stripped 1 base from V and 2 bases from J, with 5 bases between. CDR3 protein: CTCSAGYNSDYTF. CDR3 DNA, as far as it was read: TGCACCTGCAGTGCAGGGTACAACTCC.

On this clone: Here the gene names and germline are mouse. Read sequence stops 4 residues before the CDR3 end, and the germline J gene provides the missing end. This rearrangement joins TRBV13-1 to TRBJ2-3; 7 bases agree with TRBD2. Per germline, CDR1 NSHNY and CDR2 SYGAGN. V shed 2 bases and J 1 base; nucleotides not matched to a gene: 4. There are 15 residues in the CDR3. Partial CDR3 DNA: TGTGCCAGCAGTGAGCCCGGGACTGGTGCAGAA. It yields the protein CASSEPGTGAE. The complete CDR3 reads CASSEPGTGAETLYF.

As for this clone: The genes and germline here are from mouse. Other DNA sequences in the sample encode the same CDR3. The CDR3 region is CTCSAGTGSAETLYF. The sequenced CDR3 bases are TGCACCTGCAGTGCCGGGACAGGGAGTGCAGAA. The genes are TRBV1 and TRBJ2-3; TRBD1 matches 9 bases. With the read ending 4 residues before the CDR3 end, the germline J gene is used to fill in that end. V lost 3 bases and J lost 0; bases outside the gene matches: 1. Germline V gives CDR1 NSQYPW, CDR2 LRSPGD (reference sequence). The CDR3 is made up of 15 amino acids.

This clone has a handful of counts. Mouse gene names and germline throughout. This CDR3 is CASGDAMDSPLYF. The DNA read from the CDR3 is TGTGCCAGCGGTGATGCAATGGATTCGCCC. The V call is TRBV13-2, the J call TRBJ1-6; D not resolved. With the read ending 3 residues before the CDR3 end, the germline J gene is used to fill in that end. TRBJ1-6 is an ORF for which the function is uncertain. V was shortened by 0 bases and J by 8 bases, with 6 bases between the two germline ends. The CDR3 is 13 residues long. The V gene's germline CDR1 is NNHNN and CDR2 SYGAGS (reference sequence).